This T cell receptor beta chain was retrieved from a study of T cells in Graves' hyperthyroidism and ophthalmopathy. Researchers took RNA transcripts and amplified the TCR beta CDR3 regions from them. Primed by the HTBI set, a first-round RT-PCR was run on the TCR CDR3. TCRdb called the multiplex PCR reads again in MiXCR, with one record for every CDR3 protein. The sample has approximately 610,000 distinct CDR3 sequences; under 15% are singletons. The V segment lost 4 bases and the J segment 1 base; nucleotides outside the gene matches: 4. The CDR3 extends over 16 amino acids. The chain carries TRBV12-3 or TRBV12-4 and TRBJ2-5; 12 nucleotides agree with TRBD2. This TCR came from a woman between 35 and 50 years old with Graves' ophthalmopathy. Sequences were obtained from blood. The CDR3 is CASSSTSGRVQETQYF. CDR3 nucleotides: TGTGCCAGCAGTTCGACTAGCGGGAGAGTCCAAGAGACCCAGTACTTC.